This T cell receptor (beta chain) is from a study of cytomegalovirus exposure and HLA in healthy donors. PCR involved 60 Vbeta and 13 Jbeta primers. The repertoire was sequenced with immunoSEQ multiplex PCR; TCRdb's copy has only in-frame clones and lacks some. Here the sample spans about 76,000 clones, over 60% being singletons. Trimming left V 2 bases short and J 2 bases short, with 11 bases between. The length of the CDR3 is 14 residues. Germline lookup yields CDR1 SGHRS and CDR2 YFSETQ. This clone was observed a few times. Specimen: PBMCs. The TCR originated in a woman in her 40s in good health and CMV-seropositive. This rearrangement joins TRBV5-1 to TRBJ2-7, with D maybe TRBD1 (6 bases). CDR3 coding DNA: TGCGCCAGCAGCTTTCAGGGGCAAACCTACGAGCAGTACTTC. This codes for CASSFQGQTYEQYF.